This passage covers 14 T cell receptor beta chains from one sample sequenced in a study of CD8 T cell repertoires and HIV-1 epitope variants. For these receptors, no antigen is known. The method was immunoSEQ multiplex PCR; TCRdb's version includes in-frame clones alone and lacks a portion of them. The data hold about 3,500 clones, with approximately 71% observed a single time. The material sequenced was cultured CD8+ T cells derived from PBMCs. Source of these receptors: a male donor with HIV.

This clone was detected only once. The CDR3 is CASSSTGRNTEAFF. DNA of the CDR3: TGTGCCAGCAGTTCGACAGGGCGGAACACTGAAGCTTTCTTT. The rearrangement uses TRBV28 and TRBJ1-1; 7 bases fit TRBD1. V shed 4 bases and J 1 base; nucleotides not matched to a gene: 3. Germline CDR1 reads MDHEN; CDR2 reads SYDVKM. The CDR3 contains 14 residues.

This rearrangement joins TRBV6-4 to TRBJ2-3; 15 bases align to TRBD2. V dropped 2 bases and J dropped 7; count of bases not matched to a gene: 1. CDR1 MRHNA and CDR2 SNTAGT come from the germline V gene. This CDR3 spans 15 amino acids. In DNA form, the CDR3 reads TGTGCCAGCAGTGACGGACTAGCGGGGGGGCATACGCAGTATTTT. This codes for CASSDGLAGGHTQYF.

This sequence joins TRBV27 and TRBJ1-1, with D tentatively TRBD1 (6 bases). The CDR3 totals 14 residues. CDR1 is MNHEY, CDR2 SMNVEV, per germline (reference sequence). V gave up 0 bases and J gave up 4 bases, with 9 bases separating them. CDR3 bases: TGTGCCAGCAGTTTATCCCCGGGGGCCACTGAAGCTTTCTTT. It codes for CASSLSPGATEAFF.

As DNA, the CDR3 is TGTGCCAGCAGCTTTGAGACCATCTACAATGAGCAGTTCTTC. Protein product: CASSFETIYNEQFF. This chain connects TRBV7-9 to TRBJ2-1; D gene uncertain. Trimming pared 3 bases from V and 3 bases from J, leaving 9 bases between. The germline gives CDR1 SEHNR, CDR2 FQNEAQ (reference sequence). CDR3 length: 14 residues.

This clone appeared once. At one of its ends the junction is not consistent with the germline gene, which may arise from a read error. The sample contains more than one DNA sequence encoding this CDR3. This chain links TRBV9 with TRBJ1-2; a possible D gene is TRBD1 (6 bases). The CDR3 is 15 amino acids. The germline gives CDR1 SGDLS, CDR2 YYNGEE. CDR3 loop: CASSTRDTPNYGYTF. In DNA form, the CDR3 reads TGTGCTAGCAGCACGCGGGACACCCCTAACTATGGCTACACCTTC.

This chain joins TRBV19 and TRBJ2-7, with D possibly being TRBD2 (5 bases). Germline values: CDR1 LNHDA, CDR2 SQIVND (reference sequence). The ends were cut back, 2 bases at V and 2 bases at J, with 10 bases in the middle. The CDR3 is made up of 14 amino acids. CDR3 region: CASSITLAAYEQYF. The CDR3 region has the DNA TGTGCCAGTAGTATAACCCTAGCTGCCTACGAGCAGTACTTC.

The V gene is TRBV15, the J gene TRBJ1-1; D unresolved. V was pared by 6 bases and J by 2 bases, with 10 bases between. Germline CDR1 LNHNV, CDR2 YYDKDF (reference sequence). The CDR3 consists of 13 residues. CDR3 region: CATSLGSNTEAFF. CDR3 nucleotides: TGTGCCACCAGTCTAGGGTCCAACACTGAAGCTTTCTTT.

The rearrangement links TRBV6-5 to TRBJ1-3; D ambiguous. Per the germline V gene, CDR1 is MNHEY and CDR2 is SVGAGI. The CDR3 is 14 amino acids. V was shortened by 7 bases and J by 0 bases, with 10 bases between the two germline ends. The CDR3 sequence is CASTRGTSGNTIYF. The DNA of the CDR3 is TGTGCCAGCACCAGAGGAACCTCTGGAAACACCATATATTTT.

The sample holds a few counts of this clone. The chain is built from TRBV30 and TRBJ2-1, with a tentative D call TRBD1 (6 bases). From germline, CDR1 is GTSNPN and CDR2 SVGIG (reference sequence). V was trimmed by 1 base and J by 13 bases, leaving 14 bases between them. There are 12 residues in the CDR3. The CDR3 DNA is TGTGCCTGGAGTGAGGGGGAACAGCTCCAGTTCTTC. Translated: CAWSEGEQLQFF.

This clone has just a few counts. The DNA for the CDR3 is TGTGCCAGCAGCCCCGCGGACGCCAGGCCACTCTATGGCTACACCTTC. This sequence encodes CASSPADARPLYGYTF. The rearrangement uses TRBV9 and TRBJ1-2; D uncertain. The V end lost 4 bases, the J end lost 4 bases, and 20 bases lay between the germline ends. Germline CDR1 is SGDLS and CDR2 is YYNGEE. The CDR3 is 16 residues long.

The chain has TRBV6-5 and TRBJ2-7; 9 bases match TRBD1. In germline, CDR1 is MNHEY, CDR2 SVGAGI. V trimming: 6 bases; J trimming: 0 bases; junction bases outside the gene matches: 3. The CDR3 sequence is 14 residues long. CDR3 protein: CASRQGASSYEQYF. CDR3 coding DNA: TGTGCCAGCAGACAGGGGGCTTCCTCCTACGAGCAGTACTTC.

This clone was counted between two and nine times. The chain carries TRBV28 and TRBJ1-3, with D possibly matching TRBD1 (6 bases). V was clipped by 2 bases and J by 7 bases, with 9 bases between them. This CDR3 is built from 13 residues. Germline V gene sequence: CDR1 MDHEN, CDR2 SYDVKM. This chain's CDR3 is CASSLLQGNTIYF. The CDR3 DNA sequence: TGTGCCAGCAGTTTACTACAGGGTAACACCATATATTTT.

The genes are TRBV10-3 and TRBJ2-7; D gene ambiguous. With 4 bases removed from V and 6 bases from J, the gap between germline ends came to 19 bases. This CDR3 contains 15 residues. Germline CDR1 and CDR2: ENHRY and SYGVKD. The CDR3 sequence is CAISASGLIDREQYF. CDR3 DNA sequence: TGTGCCATCAGTGCCAGTGGTTTAATAGACCGCGAGCAGTACTTC.

V and J are TRBV28 and TRBJ2-3; D may be TRBD1 (6 bases). The CDR3 consists of 13 residues. Between the trimmed V and J ends, which lost 4 bases and 4 bases, there was a span of 9 bases. CDR1 MDHEN and CDR2 SYDVKM come from the germline V gene. In DNA, the CDR3 is TGTGCCAGCAGTTGGACAGCCGCAGATACGCAGTATTTT. Amino acid sequence: CASSWTAADTQYF.